This T cell receptor beta chain was captured by sequencing in a study of early stage breast cancer tumors. Repertoires were generated with immunoSEQ multiplex PCR, while TCRdb's copy carries only in-frame clones and drops some. The top ten clones hold under 2% of a sample with roughly 20,000 clones, around 80% of them seen once. This clone was picked up a small number of times. What it recognizes is unknown. Study conclusions and caveats: Unsorted bulk genomic DNA sequencing lacked pairing and functional marker data. Blood repertoires resembled normal breast more than tumor. Tumors had 2 to 3-fold higher T cell density than normal breast. Enriched TCRB sequences shared across patients were mostly commonly generated sequences.

CDR1 is MNHEY, CDR2 SMNVEV, per germline (reference sequence). This CDR3 has 14 residues. With V trimmed by 5 bases and J by 5 bases, 6 bases remained unmatched. This clonotype originated in a person aged 65 to 85 with breast cancer. Source material: blood. The V and J genes are TRBV27 and TRBJ1-2; the match to TRBD1 covers 9 bases. The chain's CDR3 is CASSPRQGGYGYTF. The CDR3 region has the DNA TGTGCCAGCAGTCCCAGACAGGGGGGTTATGGCTACACCTTC.